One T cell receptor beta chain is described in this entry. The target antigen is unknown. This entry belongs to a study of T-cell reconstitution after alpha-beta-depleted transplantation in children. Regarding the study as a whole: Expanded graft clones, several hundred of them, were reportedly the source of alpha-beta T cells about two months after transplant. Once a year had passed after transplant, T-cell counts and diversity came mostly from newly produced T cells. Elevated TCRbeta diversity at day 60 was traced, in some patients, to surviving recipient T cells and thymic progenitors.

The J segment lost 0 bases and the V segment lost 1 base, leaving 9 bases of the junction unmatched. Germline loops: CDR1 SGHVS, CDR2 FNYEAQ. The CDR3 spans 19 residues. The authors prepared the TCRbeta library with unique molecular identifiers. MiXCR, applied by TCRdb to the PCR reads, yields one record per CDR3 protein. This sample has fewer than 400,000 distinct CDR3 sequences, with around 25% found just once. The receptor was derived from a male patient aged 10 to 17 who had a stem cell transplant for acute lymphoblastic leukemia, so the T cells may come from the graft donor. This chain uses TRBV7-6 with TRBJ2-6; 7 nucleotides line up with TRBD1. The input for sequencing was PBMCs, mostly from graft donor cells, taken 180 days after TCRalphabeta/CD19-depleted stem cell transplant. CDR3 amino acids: CASSLDQGVFLSGANVLTF. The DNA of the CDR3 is TGTGCCAGCAGCTTAGATCAGGGGGTTTTTCTCTCTGGGGCCAACGTCCTGACTTTC.